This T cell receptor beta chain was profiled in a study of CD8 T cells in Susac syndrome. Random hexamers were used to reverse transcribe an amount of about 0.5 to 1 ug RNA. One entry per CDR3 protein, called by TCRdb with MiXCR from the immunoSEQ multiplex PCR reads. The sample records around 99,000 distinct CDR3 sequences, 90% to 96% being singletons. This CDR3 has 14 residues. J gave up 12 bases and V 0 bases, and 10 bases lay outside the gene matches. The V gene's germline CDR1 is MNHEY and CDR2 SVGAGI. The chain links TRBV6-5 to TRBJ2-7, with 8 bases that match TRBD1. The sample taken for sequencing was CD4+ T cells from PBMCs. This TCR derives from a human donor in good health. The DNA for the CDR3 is TGTGCCAGCAGTTACTCCCCCGCAGGGGGCGCGGTGTACTTC. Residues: CASSYSPAGGAVYF.